This T cell receptor (beta chain) was recovered during a study of blood T cell repertoires in COVID-19. Study-wide background: COVID-19 samples collected from the United States, Italy and Spain covered acute and convalescent phases.

Participant age was about 18 to 89 years, and participants resided in about 25 US areas. Resolution of symptoms, clearance, or two negative PCRs was present in recovered Cohort 3 donors. This clone was counted a few times. Per the study methods: Counts of nucleated cells, estimated from reference gene primer amplification, were obtained. Generated by immunoSEQ multiplex PCR, the TCRdb table keeps only in-frame clones and is missing some. From that table come the V and J calls and clone size; the DNA was used to work out D and trimming. The sample carries over 150,000 clones, approximately 84% recorded once. This CDR3 contains 16 residues. Between the trimmed V and J ends, which lost 4 bases and 0 bases, there was a span of 16 bases. Looked up from germline, CDR1 is SQVTM and CDR2 is ANQGSEA.

This sequence was found in a woman between 45 and 60 years old who had recovered from COVID-19. Sequenced material: PBMCs or T cells enriched from blood (not recorded which). J is TRBJ1-3 and V is TRBV29-1; D is perhaps TRBD1 (6 bases). CDR3 sequence (DNA): TGCAGCGTTGCCGCCGGGACACCAGACTCTGGAAACACCATATATTTT. Translated: CSVAAGTPDSGNTIYF.